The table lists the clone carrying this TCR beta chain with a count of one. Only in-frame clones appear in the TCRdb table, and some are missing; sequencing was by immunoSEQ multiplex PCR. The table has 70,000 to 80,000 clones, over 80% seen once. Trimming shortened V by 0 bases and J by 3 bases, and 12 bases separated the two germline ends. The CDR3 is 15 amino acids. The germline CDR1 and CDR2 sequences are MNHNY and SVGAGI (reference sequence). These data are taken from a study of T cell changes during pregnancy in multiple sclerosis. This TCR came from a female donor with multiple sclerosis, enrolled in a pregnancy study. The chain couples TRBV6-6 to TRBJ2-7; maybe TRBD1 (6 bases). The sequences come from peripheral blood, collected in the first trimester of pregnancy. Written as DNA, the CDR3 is TGTGCCAGCAGTTACTCGGGGACACCTAACTACGAGCAGTACTTC. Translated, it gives CASSYSGTPNYEQYF.